Presented here are 13 T cell receptor beta chains from one specimen sequenced in a study of blood T cell repertoires in COVID-19. The repertoire was sequenced with immunoSEQ multiplex PCR; TCRdb's copy has only in-frame clones and lacks some. The sample lists about 280,000 clones; around 87% were seen once. The specimen was peripheral blood. These receptors originate from a woman in her 30s who had recovered from COVID-19.

The chain combines TRBV4-1 with TRBJ2-2; TRBD1 matches at 10 bases. With 3 bases clipped from V and 6 bases from J, the junction kept 7 bases outside the gene matches. CDR1 and CDR2 (germline): MGHRA, YSYEKL. This CDR3 comprises 16 residues. CDR3 in DNA: TGCGCCAGCAGCCAGGTGACAGGGGGCGCTTCCGGGGAGCTGTTTTTT. As protein: CASSQVTGGASGELFF.

This rearrangement joins TRBV27 to TRBJ1-1; no firm D call. The germline gives CDR1 MNHEY, CDR2 SMNVEV (reference sequence). This CDR3 is 13 amino acids long. Trimming stripped 3 bases from V and 4 bases from J, with 9 bases between. For the CDR3, the DNA is TGTGCCAGCAGTTTGGGCACGCTCACTGAAGCTTTCTTT. This gives the protein CASSLGTLTEAFF.

The V and J genes are TRBV7-9 and TRBJ2-1; a weak D match, TRBD1 (7 bases). Germline values: CDR1 SEHNR, CDR2 FQNEAQ (reference sequence). This CDR3 has 17 residues. V shed 2 bases and J shed 7 bases, with 21 bases lying between them. The CDR3 DNA is TGTGCCAGCAGCTTAACCCGCGGGACAGACCTAGGGAATGAGCAGTTCTTC. Amino acid sequence: CASSLTRGTDLGNEQFF.

The CDR3 is CASSQEGAGENSPLHF. The CDR3 DNA reads TGCGCCAGCAGCCAAGAGGGCGCAGGCGAGAATTCACCCCTCCACTTT. The chain uses TRBV4-1 and TRBJ1-6; unclear D gene. Trimming pared 0 bases from V and 7 bases from J, leaving 13 bases between. The CDR3 loop spans 16 amino acids. Germline assignment: CDR1 MGHRA and CDR2 YSYEKL.

The J gene is TRBJ2-7, the V gene TRBV27, with TRBD1 identical over 8 bases. V lost 5 bases and J lost 12; bases outside the gene matches: 6. CDR1 MNHEY and CDR2 SMNVEV come from the germline V gene (reference sequence). CDR3 size: 11 residues. For the CDR3, the DNA is TGTGCCAGCAGTGCGGACAGGGAGGTGTACTTC. It is translated as CASSADREVYF.

In its sample, this clone was seen a few times. The chain is built from TRBV2 and TRBJ1-2; the match to TRBD1 covers 8 bases. Trimming removed 3 bases from V and 8 bases from J; junction bases left unmatched: 5. The CDR3 is 13 residues long. Per the germline V gene, CDR1 is SNHLY and CDR2 is FYNNEI. CDR3 bases: TGTGCCAGCAGTGATCAGGGGGCGCTCGGCTACACCTTC. It specifies CASSDQGALGYTF.

The chain is built from TRBV2 and TRBJ2-1, with TRBD1 matching over 8 bases. The germline gives CDR1 SNHLY, CDR2 FYNNEI. J lost 2 bases, V lost 9 bases, and 3 bases had no gene match. CDR3 size: 13 residues. Written as DNA, the CDR3 is TGTGCCAGAGGACAGGGAGCCTACAATGAGCAGTTCTTC. As protein: CARGQGAYNEQFF.

The V gene is TRBV6-5, the J gene TRBJ2-7; 8 bases are a match to TRBD1. V lost 6 bases, J lost 2 bases, and 3 bases stayed unmatched. The CDR3 is 13 residues long. In germline, CDR1 is MNHEY, CDR2 SVGAGI. CDR3 coding DNA: TGTGCCAGCAGCGAGACAGGGGCCTACGAGCAGTACTTC. The encoded protein is CASSETGAYEQYF.

The rearrangement links TRBV27 to TRBJ1-6; D is unresolved. Germline-derived CDR1 and CDR2 are MNHEY and SMNVEV (reference sequence). The CDR3 has 15 amino acids. Trimming took 3 bases from V and 5 from J, leaving 11 bases between them. CDR3 amino acids: CASSFLVRDNSPLHF. The DNA of the CDR3 is TGTGCCAGCAGTTTCCTAGTTCGGGATAATTCACCCCTCCACTTT.

J is TRBJ1-1 and V is TRBV2; D is possibly TRBD1 (5 bases). Trimming removed 11 bases from V and 6 bases from J, with 16 bases in between. The V gene's germline CDR1 is SNHLY and CDR2 FYNNEI. The CDR3 contains 12 residues. The CDR3 loop is CAGGRRKAEAFF. The CDR3 DNA reads TGTGCCGGGGGGAGGAGAAAGGCTGAAGCTTTCTTT.

This clone was observed a single time. This rearrangement joins TRBV3-1 (or the pseudogene TRBV3-2) to TRBJ2-3; TRBD2 matches at 10 bases. With 1 base clipped from V and 3 bases from J, the junction kept 4 bases outside the gene matches. Germline lookup yields CDR1 LGHDT and CDR2 YNNKEL (reference sequence). The length of the CDR3 is 16 residues. The CDR3 loop is CASSQVSGGVTDTQYF. CDR3 bases: TGTGCCAGCAGCCAAGTGAGCGGGGGGGTGACAGATACGCAGTATTTT.

The V gene is TRBV19, the J gene TRBJ2-2; D remains unclear. The V end was cut by 3 bases, the J end by 4 bases, with 9 bases between. This CDR3 has 14 amino acids. The germline gives CDR1 LNHDA, CDR2 SQIVND (reference sequence). This chain's CDR3 is CASSMATTTGELFF. CDR3 DNA sequence: TGTGCCAGTAGTATGGCCACTACCACCGGGGAGCTGTTTTTT.

This clone came up a few times. This chain connects TRBV6-5 to TRBJ1-5; no definite D call. V gave up 6 bases and J gave up 3 bases, with 12 bases separating them. The germline V gene has CDR1 MNHEY and CDR2 SVGAGI. This CDR3 comprises 14 residues. In DNA form, the CDR3 reads TGTGCCAGCAGATTTAGTGCCGACAATCAGCCCCAGCATTTT. Its translation: CASRFSADNQPQHF.